This TCR beta chain was profiled in a study of CD8+ T cells in alopecia areata (dated by TCRdb to about 2018). With regard to the full study: Treated patients were enrolled in an open-label pilot trial of oral tofacitinib at 5 to 10 mg twice daily for moderate-to-severe alopecia areata. Tofacitinib-treated patients had biopsies at baseline and at 4 and 24 weeks of treatment, with a later scalp biopsy in several patients. Clonality in the scalp was compared among normal scalp (n=4), patchy alopecia areata scalp (n=8), and alopecia totalis/universalis scalp (n=8). Tofacitinib was given for 6 to 18 months, followed by 6 months of follow-up off drug to assess delayed response and recurrence. The study used high-throughput TCRbeta sequencing to examine T cell clonal expansion in alopecia areata, in both the C3H/HeJ mouse model and human patients. TCRbeta CDR3 regions were amplified by immunoSEQ multiplex PCR using 35 Vbeta forward and 13 Jbeta reverse primers. Human TCRbeta sequencing covered scalp tissue and sorted CD4+ and CD8+ peripheral blood T cells from patchy and totalis/universalis alopecia areata patients and healthy controls. In treated patients, disease severity was measured using the SALT score, which gives the percentage of scalp surface area affected. RNA was obtained with the PAXgene miRNA kit for fixed scalp, the miRNeasy kit for PBMCs, and the RNeasy kit for mouse skin. Results and caveats for the whole study, not just this receptor: Tofacitinib significantly lowered scalp clonality and the number of expanded CD8+ clones among the top 100 scalp clones. Shared TCR sequences between patients were less evident than in mice, which may be partly attributable to HLA diversity in the patient population. Many expanded lesional clones persisted in scalp and blood during tofacitinib treatment, which may partly explain relapse after stopping treatment. Scalp TCR repertoire analysis is complicated because resident alphabeta T cells in normal human skin are also sequenced, whereas mouse skin is dominated by gammadelta T cells. Because the treated cohort was small and had just a single nonresponder, larger studies are needed to establish links between baseline CD8+ expansion and response. Compared with normal scalp, lesional scalp had higher clonality and more expanded CD8+ clones, particularly in alopecia totalis/universalis, a pattern that suggests antigenic drive.

Per the publication, the time point label means: about four weeks on oral tofacitinib. What this sample's treatment or condition label stands for: oral pan-JAK inhibitor, 5-10 mg twice daily. Peripheral blood and lesional scalp punch biopsies were obtained from patients with alopecia areata. PBMCs were isolated by density centrifugation and stained for CD3, CD4 and CD8, after which CD4+ and CD8+ T cells were sorted on a FACSAria. The method behind the library was the immunoSEQ multiplex PCR assay. RNA was extracted from all samples and reverse transcribed into cDNA as template for TCR sequencing. First-strand cDNA was synthesized with SuperScript III using a 2:1 mix of oligo-dT and random hexamers. A synthetic immune receptor repertoire was used to measure amplification bias, and any remaining bias was corrected computationally. The original pipeline was this. After raw reads were preprocessed to remove errors, the CDR3 was defined following IMGT conventions as running from the conserved cysteine to phenylalanine. Clonality was computed as 1 minus the Shannon entropy, with the entropy normalized by log2 of the number of productive unique TCRs. Whether each scalp clone was CD4 or CD8 was inferred by checking scalp TCRbeta sequences against the CD4 and CD8 repertoires from sorted blood. TCRdb took this table from immuneACCESS and kept in-frame rearrangements with V and J called. Such tables lack part of the clones; where checked against another copy, unresolved V genes explain under half of the gap, and the rest is unexplained. The V and J calls and the clone size are those of that table, but D and trimming were determined from the DNA. Recorded for this sample are about 210,000 clones; about 64% of them occurred a single time. 4.2% of the sample goes to the ten largest clones.

With respect to this clone: Its binding antigen is unknown. No base quality values were provided; no much bigger clone lies one nucleotide off.

This TCR derives from a human donor with alopecia areata. The material was CD4+ T cells sorted from blood, obtained at week 4, from a patient treated with tofacitinib.

This receptor has the CDR3 CAISDPGRGLGSYNEQFF. The DNA sequence is as follows: TGTGCCATCAGTGACCCAGGAAGGGGGCTGGGGTCCTACAATGAGCAGTTCTTC. Recombination joined TRBV10-3 with TRBJ2-1, and TRBD1 matches 7 of the central bases. Compared with germline, V lacks 3 bases and J lacks 1 base; bases without a gene match: 12. Measured from the cysteine to the phenylalanine, the CDR3 is 18 residues long. This entry keeps only the CDR3 DNA: 54 bases, framed from base 1. The germline V gene yields ENHRY for CDR1 and SYGVKD for CDR2.